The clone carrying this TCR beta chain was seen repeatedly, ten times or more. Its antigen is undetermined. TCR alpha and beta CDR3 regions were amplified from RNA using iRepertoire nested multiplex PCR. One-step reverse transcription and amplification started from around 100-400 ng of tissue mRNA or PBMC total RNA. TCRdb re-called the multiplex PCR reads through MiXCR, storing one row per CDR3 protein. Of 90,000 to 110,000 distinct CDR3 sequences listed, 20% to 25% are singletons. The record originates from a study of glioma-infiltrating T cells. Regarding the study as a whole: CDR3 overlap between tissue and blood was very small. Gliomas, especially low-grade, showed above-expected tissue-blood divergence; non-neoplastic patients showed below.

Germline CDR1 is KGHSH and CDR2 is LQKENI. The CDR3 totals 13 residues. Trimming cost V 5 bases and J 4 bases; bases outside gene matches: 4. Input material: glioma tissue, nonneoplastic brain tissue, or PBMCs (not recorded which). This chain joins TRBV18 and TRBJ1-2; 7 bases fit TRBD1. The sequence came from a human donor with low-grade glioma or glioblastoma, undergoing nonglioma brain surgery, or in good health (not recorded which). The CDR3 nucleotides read TGTGCCAGCTCAGGACAGGACGCCTATGGCTACACCTTC. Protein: CASSGQDAYGYTF.